This TCR beta chain was profiled in a study of shared clonotypes between healthy human individuals. Study-level results: The study found about 5% of naive CD4 clonotypes shared across a few donors.

A word on this clone: No antigen is known for it.

For every subset, genomic DNA was evenly distributed across several immunoSEQ plates. Data came from immunoSEQ multiplex PCR; TCRdb stores just in-frame clones and leaves some out. The table has about 2.4 million clones, over 85% seen once. Germline-derived CDR1 and CDR2 are SGHRS and YFSETQ. The CDR3 covers 16 residues. V gave up 0 bases and J gave up 2 bases, with 15 bases separating them. Sequenced material: naive CD4+ T cells from PBMCs. This sample's subset: CD45RA+ positively selected. The V gene is TRBV5-1, the J gene TRBJ2-7; D may be TRBD1 (6 bases). The sequence derives from a man between 18 and 29 years old in good health. Some clones in this sample may be carry-over from other donors' samples. The DNA of the CDR3 is TGCGCCAGCAGCTTGGGCCACCAGGGGTCGGCCTACGAGCAGTACTTC. Encoded protein: CASSLGHQGSAYEQYF.